The rows below give T cell receptor beta chains drawn from one sample of a study of T-cell reconstitution after alpha-beta-depleted transplantation in children. Each CDR3 protein gets one entry after TCRdb re-called the PCR reads with MiXCR. Here the sample spans over 150,000 distinct CDR3 sequences, around 10% being singletons. Sequencing used PBMCs, obtained before TCRalphabeta/CD19-depleted stem cell transplant. The receptors shown here come from a boy under 10 years old with acute myeloid leukemia, due to receive a stem cell transplant. CDR3s include the opening cysteine and the closing phenylalanine or tryptophan. Each record gives: J gene, D gene, V gene, clone size, CDR3 DNA, CDR3 protein. D genes are given only for firm matches. Some rows mark clone size as missing; the rest say once, few, many or name a class of expanded clone.

j_call: TRBJ2-1; d_call: TRBD2; v_call: TRBV20-1; clone_size: many; cdr3_nt: TGCAGTGCTAGAACACCCCTAGCGGGGGGCTTTGATGAGCAGTTCTTC; cdr3_aa: CSARTPLAGGFDEQFF
j_call: TRBJ2-7; d_call: TRBD1; v_call: TRBV5-1; clone_size: many; cdr3_nt: TGCGCCAGCAGCTCCGGGACAGGAATCTACGAGCAGTACTTC; cdr3_aa: CASSSGTGIYEQYF
j_call: TRBJ2-1; d_call: -; v_call: TRBV24-1; clone_size: -; cdr3_nt: TGTGCCACCCGGCCAGGAGCCTCCAATGAGCAGTTCTTC; cdr3_aa: CATRPGASNEQFF
j_call: TRBJ2-3; d_call: -; v_call: TRBV7-7; clone_size: many; cdr3_nt: TGTGCTAGCAGCTTAGTCGGTCGGACCGCAGATACGCAGTATTTT; cdr3_aa: CASSLVGRTADTQYF
j_call: TRBJ2-5; d_call: -; v_call: TRBV7-6; clone_size: -; cdr3_nt: TGTGCCAGTGGAGGGTGGGGCCCACAAGAGACCCAGTACTTC; cdr3_aa: CASGGWGPQETQYF
j_call: TRBJ1-1; d_call: -; v_call: TRBV28; clone_size: many; cdr3_nt: TGTGCCAGCAGTTTCCAGGGCACTGAAGCTTTCTTT; cdr3_aa: CASSFQGTEAFF
j_call: TRBJ2-5; d_call: TRBD1; v_call: TRBV12-3/TRBV12-4; clone_size: -; cdr3_nt: TGTGCCAGCAGCCGAGCGGACAGGGGGTTGCAAGAGACCCAGTACTTC; cdr3_aa: CASSRADRGLQETQYF
j_call: TRBJ2-1; d_call: -; v_call: TRBV19; clone_size: few; cdr3_nt: TGTGCCAGTAGTAGGTCTAGCCGGGGACGGGAGCAGTTCTTC; cdr3_aa: CASSRSSRGREQFF
j_call: TRBJ2-7; d_call: -; v_call: TRBV7-9; clone_size: few; cdr3_nt: TGTGCCAGCAGCTTAAGTTCTGCGGGATTATATGGTTACGAGCAGTACTTC; cdr3_aa: CASSLSSAGLYGYEQYF
j_call: TRBJ1-1; d_call: -; v_call: TRBV6-5; clone_size: many; cdr3_nt: TGTGCCAGCAGTTCCCAGGGTGTGTACAGCCGGAACACTGAAGCTTTCTTT; cdr3_aa: CASSSQGVYSRNTEAFF
j_call: TRBJ1-2; d_call: -; v_call: TRBV24-1; clone_size: many; cdr3_nt: TGTGCCACCAGTGACCCGTCAACTAACTATGGCTACACCTTC; cdr3_aa: CATSDPSTNYGYTF
j_call: TRBJ2-7; d_call: TRBD1; v_call: TRBV7-9; clone_size: many; cdr3_nt: TGTGCCAGCAGCGACCGACAGGGGGGTGGGGAGCAGTACTTC; cdr3_aa: CASSDRQGGGEQYF
j_call: TRBJ1-3; d_call: -; v_call: TRBV5-1; clone_size: many; cdr3_nt: TGCGCCAGCAGCACTTGGGCCGGGGACACCATATATTTT; cdr3_aa: CASSTWAGDTIYF
j_call: TRBJ2-3; d_call: -; v_call: TRBV5-1; clone_size: many; cdr3_nt: TGCGCCAGCAGCTTGGCCCTACGGGATACGCAGTATTTT; cdr3_aa: CASSLALRDTQYF
j_call: TRBJ2-2; d_call: -; v_call: TRBV4-1; clone_size: many; cdr3_nt: TGCGCCAGCAGCCGAGTAAACCGGGGGTTGACGAACACCGGGGAGCTGTTTTTT; cdr3_aa: CASSRVNRGLTNTGELFF
j_call: TRBJ1-2; d_call: TRBD1; v_call: TRBV4-1; clone_size: many; cdr3_nt: TGCGCCAGCAGCCAACACCGGGGACAGGGGATTGTCTATGGCTACACCTTC; cdr3_aa: CASSQHRGQGIVYGYTF
j_call: TRBJ1-6; d_call: -; v_call: TRBV5-6; clone_size: many; cdr3_nt: TGTGCCAGCAGCTTCCAGGGTTGGTCACCCCTCCACTTT; cdr3_aa: CASSFQGWSPLHF
j_call: TRBJ1-4; d_call: -; v_call: TRBV5-1; clone_size: many; cdr3_nt: TGCGCCAGCAGCTTGGGGGTCATCTCAACTAATGAAAAACTGTTTTTT; cdr3_aa: CASSLGVISTNEKLFF
j_call: TRBJ1-5; d_call: TRBD1; v_call: TRBV7-8; clone_size: many; cdr3_nt: TGTGCCAGCAGCTTGACAGGGTGCAATCAGCCCCAGCATTTT; cdr3_aa: CASSLTGCNQPQHF
j_call: TRBJ2-5; d_call: -; v_call: TRBV6-1; clone_size: many; cdr3_nt: TGTGCCAGCAGTACAACCTTAACGGGGGTCCAAGAGACCCAGTACTTC; cdr3_aa: CASSTTLTGVQETQYF
j_call: TRBJ2-7; d_call: -; v_call: TRBV6-5; clone_size: many; cdr3_nt: TGTGCCAGCAGTTATGCAGGAAGCATGTACGAGCAGTACTTC; cdr3_aa: CASSYAGSMYEQYF
j_call: TRBJ1-1; d_call: -; v_call: TRBV7-2; clone_size: few; cdr3_nt: TGTGCCAGCAGCTCGGGGGGGAATGAAGCTTTCTTT; cdr3_aa: CASSSGGNEAFF
j_call: TRBJ2-1; d_call: -; v_call: TRBV29-1; clone_size: many; cdr3_nt: TGCAGCGTAGACAAGTACAATGAGCAGTTCTTC; cdr3_aa: CSVDKYNEQFF
j_call: TRBJ2-2; d_call: TRBD2; v_call: TRBV5-1; clone_size: many; cdr3_nt: TGCGCCAGCAGCCTACCCGGACTAGCGGGGCCCACCGGGGAGCTGTTTTTT; cdr3_aa: CASSLPGLAGPTGELFF
j_call: TRBJ1-6; d_call: TRBD1; v_call: TRBV11-1; clone_size: many; cdr3_nt: TGTGCCAGCAGCGGAAGATTGGGACAGGGCTCCTATAATTCACCCCTCCACTTT; cdr3_aa: CASSGRLGQGSYNSPLHF
j_call: TRBJ1-1; d_call: TRBD1; v_call: TRBV12-3/TRBV12-4; clone_size: many; cdr3_nt: TGTGCCAGCACCAAGCAGGGACAGGGCACTGAAGCTTTCTTT; cdr3_aa: CASTKQGQGTEAFF
j_call: TRBJ2-5; d_call: TRBD2; v_call: TRBV7-8; clone_size: many; cdr3_nt: TGTGCCAGCAGCTTATTGCTAGCGGGAGTGGAGACCCAGTACTTC; cdr3_aa: CASSLLLAGVETQYF
j_call: TRBJ2-5; d_call: -; v_call: TRBV5-1; clone_size: many; cdr3_nt: TGCGCCAGCAGCTTTAACAGACCCTCCTGGGAGACCCAGTACTTC; cdr3_aa: CASSFNRPSWETQYF
j_call: TRBJ1-2; d_call: TRBD1; v_call: TRBV12-3/TRBV12-4; clone_size: many; cdr3_nt: TGTGCCAGCAGTCCCGGACAGGTTTATGGCTACACCTTC; cdr3_aa: CASSPGQVYGYTF
j_call: TRBJ1-4; d_call: -; v_call: TRBV2; clone_size: many; cdr3_nt: TGTGCCAGCATTCGCAGGGGCACCTACGCAACTAATGAAAAACTGTTTTTT; cdr3_aa: CASIRRGTYATNEKLFF
j_call: TRBJ2-7; d_call: -; v_call: TRBV20-1; clone_size: many; cdr3_nt: TGCAGTGCGGGAGTGGGCGAGCAGTACTTC; cdr3_aa: CSAGVGEQYF
j_call: TRBJ2-4; d_call: -; v_call: TRBV28; clone_size: many; cdr3_nt: TGTGCCAGCAGTTTACTGTTACGAAACAGCCAACGGGTTCAGTACTTC; cdr3_aa: CASSLLLRNSQRVQYF
j_call: TRBJ2-2; d_call: -; v_call: TRBV12-3/TRBV12-4; clone_size: many; cdr3_nt: TGTGCCAGCAGCCCCCGTCGGGAGCTGTTTTTT; cdr3_aa: CASSPRRELFF
j_call: TRBJ2-3; d_call: -; v_call: TRBV20-1; clone_size: -; cdr3_nt: TGCAGTGCTAGCAGGACGGGAAGCACAGATACGCAGTATTTT; cdr3_aa: CSASRTGSTDTQYF
j_call: TRBJ2-4; d_call: TRBD2; v_call: TRBV20-1; clone_size: many; cdr3_nt: TGCAGTGCTAGAGACTGGCGGGAGGCCAAAAACATTCAGTACTTC; cdr3_aa: CSARDWREAKNIQYF
j_call: TRBJ2-1; d_call: -; v_call: TRBV7-6; clone_size: many; cdr3_nt: TGTGCCAGCAGCTTAGTATACAGGTTTGGCAATGAGCAGTTCTTC; cdr3_aa: CASSLVYRFGNEQFF
j_call: TRBJ2-4; d_call: -; v_call: TRBV6-1; clone_size: few; cdr3_nt: TGTGCCAGCAGTGAGCAGGTCACCAAAAACATTCAGTACTTC; cdr3_aa: CASSEQVTKNIQYF
j_call: TRBJ2-5; d_call: TRBD1; v_call: TRBV18; clone_size: many; cdr3_nt: TGTGCCAGCTCACCCCGAGCTTTAGGACAGGGGATGGAGACCCAGTACTTC; cdr3_aa: CASSPRALGQGMETQYF
j_call: TRBJ1-2; d_call: -; v_call: TRBV3-1; clone_size: few; cdr3_nt: TGTGCCACCAGCCAAGATACAAGGGATGGGGACGGCTACACCTTC; cdr3_aa: CATSQDTRDGDGYTF
j_call: TRBJ1-2; d_call: -; v_call: TRBV5-1; clone_size: many; cdr3_nt: TGCGCCAGCAGCTTGGATGGGGGCTATGGCTACACCTTC; cdr3_aa: CASSLDGGYGYTF
j_call: TRBJ2-5; d_call: TRBD2; v_call: TRBV5-6; clone_size: many; cdr3_nt: TGTGCCAGCAATCTGGGCCTGGCGGGGGGCCAAGAGACCCAGTACTTC; cdr3_aa: CASNLGLAGGQETQYF